A single sample gave rise to the 31 T cell receptor beta chains below, sequenced in a study of T cells in Graves' hyperthyroidism and ophthalmopathy. Authors of the study amplified TCR beta CDR3 regions from RNA transcripts. The HTBI primer set drove a first-round RT-PCR of the TCR CDR3. TCRdb itself ran the multiplex PCR reads through MiXCR, one entry per CDR3 protein. The repertoire holds 550,000 to 650,000 distinct CDR3 sequences, with approximately 15% as singletons. The sequenced material came from blood. The receptors originated from a woman aged 25 to 39 with Graves' hyperthyroidism that later progressed to Graves' ophthalmopathy.

In its sample, this clonotype was seen many times. The chain has TRBV12-3 or TRBV12-4 and TRBJ1-1; D ambiguous. V lost 4 bases and J lost 3, with 15 bases in between. This CDR3 contains 15 residues. The CDR3 nucleotides read TGTGCCAGCAGTTCTACCAGAAGTGGGTACACTGAAGCTTTCTTT. Amino acid sequence: CASSSTRSGYTEAFF.

This clonotype was picked up many times. The chain links TRBV20-1 to TRBJ1-1; possibly TRBD1 for D (5 bases). V shed 4 bases and J shed 6 bases, with 9 bases lying between them. The CDR3 loop spans 11 amino acids. Germline CDR1 DFQATT, CDR2 SNEGSKA (reference sequence). The CDR3 is CSAIRDPEAFF. In DNA, the CDR3 is TGCAGTGCTATCCGGGACCCTGAAGCTTTCTTT.

The rearrangement uses TRBV28 and TRBJ1-4; D is ambiguous. Trimming shortened V by 3 bases and J by 8 bases, and 19 bases separated the two germline ends. The CDR3 is 16 amino acids. CDR1 is MDHEN, CDR2 SYDVKM, per germline. The CDR3 reads CASSLWTNSLGEKLFF. CDR3 in DNA: TGTGCCAGCAGTTTGTGGACCAACTCCCTGGGGGAAAAACTGTTTTTT.

This CDR3 reads CATSDVTGARTGELFF. The CDR3 nucleotides are TGTGCCACCAGTGATGTCACAGGGGCGCGGACCGGGGAGCTGTTTTTT. V and J are TRBV24-1 and TRBJ2-2, with TRBD1 identical over 7 bases. CDR3 size: 16 residues. Unmatched junction bases numbered 8, after V lost 3 bases and J lost 5 bases. The germline V gene has CDR1 KGHDR and CDR2 SFDVKD.

This clonotype was seen at least ten times. This chain joins TRBV24-1 and TRBJ2-2; 7 bases are shared with TRBD1. Germline V gene data show CDR1 as KGHDR and CDR2 as SFDVKD. The CDR3 covers 15 residues. The V gene end was trimmed by 5 bases and the J gene end by 1 base; junction bases not matched to a gene: 3. CDR3 residues: CATSVGTVNTGELFF. Here the CDR3 DNA reads TGTGCCACCAGTGTAGGGACAGTGAACACCGGGGAGCTGTTTTTT.

The rearrangement links TRBV9 to TRBJ2-1, with D maybe TRBD2 (5 bases). The CDR3 is 15 residues long. Germline lookup yields CDR1 SGDLS and CDR2 YYNGEE. The V and J ends lost 7 bases and 7 bases respectively, with 21 bases between them. CDR3 DNA: TGTGCCAGCGGCGGAGAAGGGCTAGCTCAAAATGAGCAGTTCTTC. Its translation: CASGGEGLAQNEQFF.

The chain joins TRBV4-3 to TRBJ2-7, with 12 positions matching TRBD2. Germline V lookup: CDR1 LGHNA, CDR2 YSLEER. This CDR3 has 15 residues. The trim removed 5 bases at V and 3 bases at J, leaving 5 bases unmatched. DNA of the CDR3: TGCGCCAGCAGCTCCCAGACTAGCGGGAGCTACGAGCAGTACTTC. This encodes CASSSQTSGSYEQYF.

This clonotype was recorded at least ten times. The rearrangement joins TRBV2 to TRBJ2-7, with D possibly matching TRBD1 (6 bases). The germline CDR1 and CDR2 sequences are SNHLY and FYNNEI. V was cut by 3 bases and J by 13 bases, with 13 bases left in between. This CDR3 comprises 11 residues. CDR3 coding DNA: TGTGCCAGCAGTGAGGAAGGGGGATTATACTTC. It encodes CASSEEGGLYF.

This sequence joins TRBV3-1 and TRBJ2-1; 8 nucleotides line up with TRBD1. CDR3 length: 14 residues. CDR1 and CDR2 from the germline V gene are LGHDT and YNNKEL (reference sequence). V gave up 2 bases and J gave up 12 bases; unmatched junction bases: 9. The CDR3 nucleotides read TGTGCCAGCAGCCAAAATCAGGGGGCAGGTGGGCAGTTCTTC. Translating gives CASSQNQGAGGQFF.

This clonotype was seen many times. The chain uses TRBV20-1 and TRBJ2-1, with 11 bases identical to TRBD2. Germline assignment: CDR1 DFQATT and CDR2 SNEGSKA (reference sequence). V dropped 5 bases and J dropped 3; count of bases not matched to a gene: 3. The length of the CDR3 is 14 residues. The CDR3 is CSAGTSGLYNEQFF. The CDR3 region has the DNA TGCAGTGCTGGGACTAGCGGCCTCTACAATGAGCAGTTCTTC.

This clonotype was seen many times. The chain is built from TRBV2 and TRBJ1-5; no clear D gene. Germline assignment: CDR1 SNHLY and CDR2 FYNNEI. This CDR3 comprises 13 residues. Between the trimmed V and J ends, which lost 2 bases and 4 bases, there was a span of 6 bases. This CDR3 is CASSERVNQPQHF. DNA of the CDR3: TGTGCCAGCAGTGAAAGGGTAAATCAGCCCCAGCATTTT.

This clonotype was picked up many times. The chain joins TRBV30 to TRBJ1-2, with D hard to call. This CDR3 region has 14 residues. Germline loops: CDR1 GTSNPN, CDR2 SVGIG (reference sequence). V was pared by 0 bases and J by 3 bases, with 11 bases between. CDR3 region: CAWSVSPGYYGYTF. The CDR3, as DNA: TGTGCCTGGAGTGTCTCCCCCGGCTACTATGGCTACACCTTC.

The chain couples TRBV28 to TRBJ2-7; 9 bases are a match to TRBD2. Per the germline V gene, CDR1 is MDHEN and CDR2 is SYDVKM. The CDR3 extends over 15 amino acids. With V trimmed by 4 bases and J by 1 base, 5 bases remained unmatched. CDR3 bases: TGTGCCAGCAGTTCCGGGACTAGCAGGTCCTACGAGCAGTACTTC. This gives the protein CASSSGTSRSYEQYF.

This clonotype was detected ten times or more. This rearrangement joins TRBV2 to TRBJ2-7; either TRBD1 or TRBD2 may fit D (5 bases each). The V and J ends lost 4 bases and 6 bases respectively, with 7 bases between them. Per the germline V gene, CDR1 is SNHLY and CDR2 is FYNNEI. The CDR3 is 11 residues long. The CDR3 sequence is CASSVGVEQYF. The CDR3 region has the DNA TGTGCCAGCAGTGTGGGGGTCGAGCAGTACTTC.

This clonotype was picked up many times. V gene TRBV7-2 combines with J gene TRBJ2-2; tentatively, D is TRBD2 (6 bases). In germline, CDR1 is SGHTA, CDR2 FQGNSA. The CDR3 is made up of 15 amino acids. Trimming took 1 base from V and 6 from J, leaving 12 bases between them. As DNA, the CDR3 is TGTGCCAGCAGCTTAGGGGGGGTCCGGGCCGGGGAGCTGTTTTTT. Translated, it gives CASSLGGVRAGELFF.

This clonotype was counted many times. In DNA form, the CDR3 reads TGTGCCAGCAGTGAAGCTGGAGGAAGGAATGAAAAACTGTTTTTT. It encodes CASSEAGGRNEKLFF. The chain uses TRBV6-1 and TRBJ1-4; no clear D gene. CDR1 is MNHNS, CDR2 SASEGT, per germline. The CDR3 is 15 amino acids. The V end lost 0 bases, the J end lost 5 bases, and 10 bases lay between the germline ends.

The rearrangement joins TRBV20-1 to TRBJ2-3; D gene uncertain. Germline lookup yields CDR1 DFQATT and CDR2 SNEGSKA (reference sequence). The CDR3 is 15 amino acids. V gave up 0 bases and J gave up 6 bases, with 16 bases separating them. In nucleotides, the CDR3 is TGCAGTGCTAGAGAGTGGGTGATTGTTCGCGATACGCAGTATTTT. Translation gives CSAREWVIVRDTQYF.

This clonotype has ten or more counts. The chain couples TRBV7-3 to TRBJ1-1; D gene unclear. Trimming pared 2 bases from V and 5 bases from J, leaving 15 bases between. Per the germline V gene, CDR1 is SGHTA and CDR2 is FQGTGA. This CDR3 contains 15 residues. The CDR3 region is CASSLSSAGGTEAFF. The CDR3 DNA follows: TGTGCCAGCAGCTTATCTTCGGCCGGTGGGACTGAAGCTTTCTTT.

This clonotype appeared many times. This chain links TRBV27 with TRBJ2-2, with 9 nucleotides matching TRBD2. Per germline, CDR1 MNHEY and CDR2 SMNVEV (reference sequence). J lost 1 base, V lost 5 bases, and 5 bases had no gene match. This CDR3 has 16 amino acids. The CDR3 DNA follows: TGTGCCAGCAGTCTTATAGCGGGAGTGAACACCGGGGAGCTGTTTTTT. Amino acids: CASSLIAGVNTGELFF.

V gene TRBV7-9 combines with J gene TRBJ1-1; D remains ambiguous. The CDR3 is 12 residues long. Trimming took off 4 bases at V and 7 bases at J, with 10 bases between the two ends. The germline gives CDR1 SEHNR, CDR2 FQNEAQ (reference sequence). The CDR3: CASSSAGNEAFF. CDR3 nucleotides: TGTGCCAGCAGCTCGGCCGGAAATGAAGCTTTCTTT.

This clonotype was counted ten times or more. The chain employs TRBV5-1 and TRBJ2-7, with 9 bases identical to TRBD2. The length of the CDR3 is 16 residues. Unmatched junction bases numbered 11, after V lost 4 bases and J lost 3 bases. Germline CDR1 and CDR2: SGHRS and YFSETQ. Here the CDR3 DNA reads TGCGCCAGCAGCGCGGCGAGCGGGAGGACGATCTACGAGCAGTACTTC. Translation gives CASSAASGRTIYEQYF.

This clonotype was counted many times. The chain couples TRBV18 to TRBJ1-1; unclear D gene. CDR3 length: 17 amino acids. V was shortened by 4 bases and J by 0 bases, with 18 bases between the two germline ends. The germline gives CDR1 KGHSH, CDR2 LQKENI. The CDR3 region has the DNA TGTGCCAGCTCACAATCCCCGAGGGCCCTTGTGAACACTGAAGCTTTCTTT. It encodes CASSQSPRALVNTEAFF.

This clonotype was seen repeatedly, ten times or more. The J gene is TRBJ2-6, the V gene TRBV2, with no clear D. The germline V and J ends were trimmed by 7 bases and 4 bases, with 11 bases remaining between them. Germline V lookup: CDR1 SNHLY, CDR2 FYNNEI. The CDR3 contains 14 residues. The CDR3 loop is CASTPLSGANVLTF. CDR3 nucleotides: TGTGCCAGCACCCCCCTTTCGGGGGCCAACGTCCTGACTTTC.

The V call is TRBV28, the J call TRBJ2-2, with a possible D match to TRBD2 (5 bases). Deletions cut 7 bases from V and 5 bases from J, with 14 bases between. The CDR3 extends over 14 amino acids. Germline CDR1 MDHEN, CDR2 SYDVKM. CDR3 bases: TGTGCCAGCACAACACCTCGGAGGACCGGGGAGCTGTTTTTT. This encodes CASTTPRRTGELFF.

J is TRBJ2-1 and V is TRBV4-1; TRBD1 aligns across 11 bases. The germline gives CDR1 MGHRA, CDR2 YSYEKL. The junction had 8 bases not matched to a gene; V was cut back by 3 bases and J by 7 bases. The CDR3 is 16 residues long. The CDR3 nucleotides read TGCGCCAGCAGCCAGGGGACAGGGGGATCCGCAAATGAGCAGTTCTTC. This encodes CASSQGTGGSANEQFF.

In its sample, this clonotype was seen many times. The V and J genes are TRBV2 and TRBJ2-1; 13 nucleotides match TRBD2. The CDR3 contains 19 residues. Looked up from germline, CDR1 is SNHLY and CDR2 is FYNNEI. Losses at the gene ends were 5 bases for V and 0 bases for J; bases not matched to a gene: 10. The CDR3 here is CASSSPLAGGVFSYNEQFF. CDR3 DNA: TGTGCCAGCAGTTCCCCACTAGCGGGAGGGGTATTCTCCTACAATGAGCAGTTCTTC.

The table lists this clonotype with many counts. The J gene is TRBJ1-1, the V gene TRBV14, with D perhaps matching TRBD1 (6 bases). Trimming pared 0 bases from V and 3 bases from J, leaving 14 bases between. The CDR3 is 16 residues long. The germline V gene has CDR1 SGHDN and CDR2 FVKESK. Here the CDR3 reads CASSQDTGSPDTEAFF. DNA of the CDR3: TGTGCCAGCAGCCAAGACACAGGGAGTCCGGACACTGAAGCTTTCTTT.

This clonotype showed up many times. V gene TRBV20-1 combines with J gene TRBJ2-7, with TRBD2 as a possible D gene (5 bases). The CDR3 length is 16 residues. Germline V gives CDR1 DFQATT, CDR2 SNEGSKA (reference sequence). V was shortened by 2 bases and J by 10 bases, with 27 bases between the two germline ends. The CDR3 here is CSARFIDWAHGKEQYF. The CDR3 DNA sequence: TGCAGTGCTAGATTCATCGATTGGGCCCACGGGAAGGAACAGTACTTC.

The genes are TRBV19 and TRBJ2-1, with 7 nucleotides matching TRBD2. This CDR3 contains 15 residues. V was pared by 10 bases and J by 1 base, with 10 bases of the junction left unmatched. The germline V gene encodes CDR1 LNHDA and CDR2 SQIVND (reference sequence). CDR3 in DNA: TGTGCCACTACCACGGGGGGTTTTTCCTACAATGAGCAGTTCTTC. Translating gives CATTTGGFSYNEQFF. Using reference TRBV19 and TRBJ2-1 for the parts outside the CDR3, the full variable domain is DGGITQSPKYLFRKEGQNVTLSCEQNLNHDAMYWYRQDPGQGLRLIYYSQIVNDFQKGDIAEGYSVSREKKESFPLTVTSAQKNPTAFYLCATTTGGFSYNEQFFGPGTRLTVL.

This clonotype occurred many times. The CDR3 loop reads CASAPGQVNEKLFF. The CDR3 nucleotides are TGTGCCAGCGCGCCGGGACAAGTGAATGAAAAACTGTTTTTT. J is TRBJ1-4 and V is TRBV27; a weak D match, TRBD1 (6 bases). In germline, CDR1 is MNHEY, CDR2 SMNVEV (reference sequence). This CDR3 is 14 amino acids long. Trimming stripped 8 bases from V and 5 bases from J, with 15 bases between.

The V gene is TRBV27, the J gene TRBJ2-2; D is unclear. In germline, CDR1 is MNHEY, CDR2 SMNVEV (reference sequence). V lost 10 bases and J 0 bases, leaving 12 bases between the germline ends. The CDR3 has 14 residues. The CDR3 region has the DNA TGTGCCACCTTAATACGCGCGAACACCGGGGAGCTGTTTTTT. Translating gives CATLIRANTGELFF.